The entry that follows covers one T cell receptor (beta chain) sequence. The data were taken from a study of blood T cell repertoires in COVID-19. About the research overall: PBMCs, B-cell-depleted T cells, or T cells provided the cDNA or gDNA that made up the material.

Assay: immunoSEQ multiplex PCR; the TCRdb copy retains only in-frame clones and omits some. The sample contains 370,000 or so clones, 87% of which appear only once. Sequencing input: PBMCs or T cells enriched from blood (not recorded which). The source of this sequence is a man aged 25 to 45 who had recovered from COVID-19.

The CDR3 region is CASSLSVPGVTGELFF. As DNA, the CDR3 is TGTGCCAGCAGCTTATCGGTCCCGGGGGTCACCGGGGAGCTGTTTTTT. The V call is TRBV7-9, the J call TRBJ2-2; D possibly corresponds to TRBD2 (6 bases). Deletions cut 2 bases from V and 4 bases from J, with 14 bases between. Per germline, CDR1 SEHNR and CDR2 FQNEAQ (reference sequence). This CDR3 has 16 residues.